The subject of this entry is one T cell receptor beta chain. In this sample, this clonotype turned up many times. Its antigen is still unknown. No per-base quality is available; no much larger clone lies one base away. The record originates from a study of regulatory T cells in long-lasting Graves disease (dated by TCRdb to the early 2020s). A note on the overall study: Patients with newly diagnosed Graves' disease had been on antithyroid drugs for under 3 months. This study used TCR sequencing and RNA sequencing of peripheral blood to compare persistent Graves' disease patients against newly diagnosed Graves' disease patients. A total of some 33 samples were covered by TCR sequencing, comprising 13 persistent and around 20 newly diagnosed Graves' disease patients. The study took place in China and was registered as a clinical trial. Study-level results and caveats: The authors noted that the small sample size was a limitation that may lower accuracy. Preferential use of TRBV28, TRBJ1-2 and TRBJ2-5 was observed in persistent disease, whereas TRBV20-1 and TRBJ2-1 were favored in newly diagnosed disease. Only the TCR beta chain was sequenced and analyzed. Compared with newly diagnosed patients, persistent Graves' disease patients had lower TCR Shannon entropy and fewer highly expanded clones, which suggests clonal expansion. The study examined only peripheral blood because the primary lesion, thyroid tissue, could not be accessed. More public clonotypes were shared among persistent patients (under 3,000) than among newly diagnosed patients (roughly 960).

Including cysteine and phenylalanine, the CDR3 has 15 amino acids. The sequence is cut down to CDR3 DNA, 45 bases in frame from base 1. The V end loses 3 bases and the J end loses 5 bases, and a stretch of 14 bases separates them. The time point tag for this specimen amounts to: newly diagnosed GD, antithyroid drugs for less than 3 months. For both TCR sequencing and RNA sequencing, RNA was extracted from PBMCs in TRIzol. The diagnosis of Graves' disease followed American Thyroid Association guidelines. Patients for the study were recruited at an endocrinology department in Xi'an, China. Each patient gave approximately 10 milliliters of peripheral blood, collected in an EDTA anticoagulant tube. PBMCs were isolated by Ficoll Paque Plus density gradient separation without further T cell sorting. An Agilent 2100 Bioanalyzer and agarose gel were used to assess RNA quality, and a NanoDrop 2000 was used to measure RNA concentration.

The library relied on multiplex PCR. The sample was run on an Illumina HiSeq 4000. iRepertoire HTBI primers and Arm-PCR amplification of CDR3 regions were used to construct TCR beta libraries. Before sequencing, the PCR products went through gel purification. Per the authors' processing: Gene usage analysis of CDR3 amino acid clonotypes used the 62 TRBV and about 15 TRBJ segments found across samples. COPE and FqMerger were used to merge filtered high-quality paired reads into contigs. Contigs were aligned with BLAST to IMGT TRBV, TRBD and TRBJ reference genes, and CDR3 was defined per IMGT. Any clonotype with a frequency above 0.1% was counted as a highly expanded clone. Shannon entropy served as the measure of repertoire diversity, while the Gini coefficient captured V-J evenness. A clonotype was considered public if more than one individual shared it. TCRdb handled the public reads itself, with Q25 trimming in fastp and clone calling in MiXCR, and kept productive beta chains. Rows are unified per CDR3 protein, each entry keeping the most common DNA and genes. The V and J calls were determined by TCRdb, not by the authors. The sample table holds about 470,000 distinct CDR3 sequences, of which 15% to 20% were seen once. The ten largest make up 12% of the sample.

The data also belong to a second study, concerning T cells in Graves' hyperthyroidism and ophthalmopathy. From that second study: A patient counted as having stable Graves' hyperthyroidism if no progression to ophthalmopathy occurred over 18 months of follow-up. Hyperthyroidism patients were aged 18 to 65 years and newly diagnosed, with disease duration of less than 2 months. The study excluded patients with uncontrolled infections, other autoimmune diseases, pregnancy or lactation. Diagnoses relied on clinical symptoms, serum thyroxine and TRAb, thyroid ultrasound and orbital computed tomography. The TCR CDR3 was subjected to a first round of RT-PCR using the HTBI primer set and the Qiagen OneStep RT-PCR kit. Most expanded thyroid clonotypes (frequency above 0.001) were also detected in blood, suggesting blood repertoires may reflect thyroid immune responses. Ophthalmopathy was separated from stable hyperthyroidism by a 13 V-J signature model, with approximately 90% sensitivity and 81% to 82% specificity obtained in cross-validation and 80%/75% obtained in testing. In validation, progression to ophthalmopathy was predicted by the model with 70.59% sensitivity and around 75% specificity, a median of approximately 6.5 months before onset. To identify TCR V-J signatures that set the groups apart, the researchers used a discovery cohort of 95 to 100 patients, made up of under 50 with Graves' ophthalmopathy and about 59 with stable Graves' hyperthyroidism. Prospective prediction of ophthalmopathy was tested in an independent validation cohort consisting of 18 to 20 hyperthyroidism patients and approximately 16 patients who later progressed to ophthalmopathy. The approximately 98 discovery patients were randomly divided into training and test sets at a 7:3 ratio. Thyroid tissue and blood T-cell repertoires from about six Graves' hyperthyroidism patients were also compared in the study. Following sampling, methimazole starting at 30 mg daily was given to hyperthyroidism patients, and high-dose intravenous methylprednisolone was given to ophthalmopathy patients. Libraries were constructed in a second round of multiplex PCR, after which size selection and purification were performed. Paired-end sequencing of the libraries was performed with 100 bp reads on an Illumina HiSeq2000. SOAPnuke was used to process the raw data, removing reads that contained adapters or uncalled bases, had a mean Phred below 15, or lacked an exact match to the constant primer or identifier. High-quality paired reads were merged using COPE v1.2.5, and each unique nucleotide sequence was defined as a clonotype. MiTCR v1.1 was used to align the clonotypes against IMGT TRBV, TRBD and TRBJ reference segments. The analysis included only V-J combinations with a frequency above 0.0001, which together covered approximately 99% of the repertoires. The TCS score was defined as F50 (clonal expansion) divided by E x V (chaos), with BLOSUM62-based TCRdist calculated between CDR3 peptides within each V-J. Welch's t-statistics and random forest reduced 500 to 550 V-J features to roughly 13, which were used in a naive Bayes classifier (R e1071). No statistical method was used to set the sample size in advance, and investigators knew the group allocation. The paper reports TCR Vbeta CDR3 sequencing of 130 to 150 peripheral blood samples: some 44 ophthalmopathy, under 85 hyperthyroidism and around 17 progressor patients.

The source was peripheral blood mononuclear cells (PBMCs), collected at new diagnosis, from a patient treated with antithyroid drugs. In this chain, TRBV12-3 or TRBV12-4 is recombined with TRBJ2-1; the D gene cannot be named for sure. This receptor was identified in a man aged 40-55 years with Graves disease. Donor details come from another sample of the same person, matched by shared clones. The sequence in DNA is TGTGCCAGCAGTTTTGCCTTAGACTCACACAATGAGCAGTTCTTC. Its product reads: CASSFALDSHNEQFF.